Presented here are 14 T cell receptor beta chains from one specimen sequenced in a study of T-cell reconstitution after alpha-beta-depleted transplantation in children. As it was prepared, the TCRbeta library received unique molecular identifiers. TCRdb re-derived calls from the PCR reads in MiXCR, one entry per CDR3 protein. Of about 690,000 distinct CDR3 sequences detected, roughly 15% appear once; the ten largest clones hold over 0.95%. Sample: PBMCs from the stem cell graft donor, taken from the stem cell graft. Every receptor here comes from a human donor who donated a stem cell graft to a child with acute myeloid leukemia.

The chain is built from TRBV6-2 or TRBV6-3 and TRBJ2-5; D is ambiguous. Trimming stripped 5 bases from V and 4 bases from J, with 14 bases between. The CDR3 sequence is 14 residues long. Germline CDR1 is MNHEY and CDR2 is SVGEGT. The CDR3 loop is CASSEPALVETQYF. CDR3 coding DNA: TGTGCCAGCAGTGAGCCGGCCCTCGTAGAGACCCAGTACTTC.

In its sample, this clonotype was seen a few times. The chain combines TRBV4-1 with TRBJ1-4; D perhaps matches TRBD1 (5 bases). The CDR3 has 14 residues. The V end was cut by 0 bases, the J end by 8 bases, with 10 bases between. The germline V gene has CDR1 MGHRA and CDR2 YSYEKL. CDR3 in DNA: TGCGCCAGCAGCCAAGAGCAGGGTTTCGAAAAACTGTTTTTT. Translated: CASSQEQGFEKLFF.

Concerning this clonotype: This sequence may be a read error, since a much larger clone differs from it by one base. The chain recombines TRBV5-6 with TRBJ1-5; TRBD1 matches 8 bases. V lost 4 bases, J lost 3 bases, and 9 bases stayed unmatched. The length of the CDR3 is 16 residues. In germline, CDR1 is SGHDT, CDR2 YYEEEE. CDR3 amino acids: CASSVGQDNTNQPQHF. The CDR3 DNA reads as TGTGCCAGCAGCGTGGGACAGGACAATACCAATCAGCCCCAGCATTTT.

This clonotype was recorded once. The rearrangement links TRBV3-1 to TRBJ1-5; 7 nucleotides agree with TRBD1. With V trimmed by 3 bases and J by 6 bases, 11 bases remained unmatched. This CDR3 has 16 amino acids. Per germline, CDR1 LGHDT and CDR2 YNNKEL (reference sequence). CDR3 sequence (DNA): TGTGCCAGCAGCCACGGAGGGGAGCACAGGGGTCAGCCCCAGCATTTT. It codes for CASSHGGEHRGQPQHF.

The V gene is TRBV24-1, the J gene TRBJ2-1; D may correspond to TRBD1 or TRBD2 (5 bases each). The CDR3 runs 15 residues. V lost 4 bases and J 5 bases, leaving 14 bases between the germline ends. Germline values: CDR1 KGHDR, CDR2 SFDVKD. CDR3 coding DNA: TGTGCCACCAGTGAACGGGGCCATGGGGACAATGAGCAGTTCTTC. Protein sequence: CATSERGHGDNEQFF.

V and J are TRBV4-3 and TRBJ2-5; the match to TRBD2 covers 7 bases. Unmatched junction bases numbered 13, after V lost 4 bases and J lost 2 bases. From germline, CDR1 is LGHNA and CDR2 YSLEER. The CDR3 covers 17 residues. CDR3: CASSPGTGRAGQETQYF. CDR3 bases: TGCGCCAGCAGCCCTGGGACGGGCCGAGCGGGGCAAGAGACCCAGTACTTC.

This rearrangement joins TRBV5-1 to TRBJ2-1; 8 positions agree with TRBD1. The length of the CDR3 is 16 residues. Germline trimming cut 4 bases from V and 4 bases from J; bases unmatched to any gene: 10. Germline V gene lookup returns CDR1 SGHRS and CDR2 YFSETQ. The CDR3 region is CASSPDRGGTYNEQFF. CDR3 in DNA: TGCGCCAGCAGCCCCGACAGGGGCGGTACTTACAATGAGCAGTTCTTC.

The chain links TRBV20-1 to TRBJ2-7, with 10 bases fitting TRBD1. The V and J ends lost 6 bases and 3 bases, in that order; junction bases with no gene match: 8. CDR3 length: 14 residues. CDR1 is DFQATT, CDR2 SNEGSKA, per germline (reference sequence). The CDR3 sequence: CSAEGGTGVYEQYF. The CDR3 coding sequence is TGCAGTGCCGAGGGGGGGACAGGGGTCTACGAGCAGTACTTC.

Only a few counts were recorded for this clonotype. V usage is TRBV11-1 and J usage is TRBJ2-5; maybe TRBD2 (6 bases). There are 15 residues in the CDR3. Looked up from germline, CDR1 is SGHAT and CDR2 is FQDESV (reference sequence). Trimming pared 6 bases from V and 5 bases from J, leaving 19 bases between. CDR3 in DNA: TGTGCCAGCAGTCCCCGGGAACAGCTAGCGGAGACCCAGTACTTC. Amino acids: CASSPREQLAETQYF.

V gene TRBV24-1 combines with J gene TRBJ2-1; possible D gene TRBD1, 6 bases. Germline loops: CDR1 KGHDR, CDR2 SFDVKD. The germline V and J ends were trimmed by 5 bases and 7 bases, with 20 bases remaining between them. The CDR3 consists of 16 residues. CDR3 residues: CATSALGAESLNEQFF. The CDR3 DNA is TGTGCCACCAGTGCCCTGGGGGCGGAGTCCTTGAATGAGCAGTTCTTC.

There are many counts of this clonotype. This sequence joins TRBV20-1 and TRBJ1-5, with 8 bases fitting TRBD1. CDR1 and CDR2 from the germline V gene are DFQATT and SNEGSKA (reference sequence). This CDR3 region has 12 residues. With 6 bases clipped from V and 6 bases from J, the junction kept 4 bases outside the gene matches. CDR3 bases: TGCAGTGCGACAGGGGACACTCAGCCCCAGCATTTT. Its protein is CSATGDTQPQHF.

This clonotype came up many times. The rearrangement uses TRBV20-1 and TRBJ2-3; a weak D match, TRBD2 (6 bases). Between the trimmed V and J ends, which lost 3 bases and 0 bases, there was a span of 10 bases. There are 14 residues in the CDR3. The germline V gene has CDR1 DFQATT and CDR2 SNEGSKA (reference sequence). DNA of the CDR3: TGCAGTGCTAGGGAGGGGCCGAGCACAGATACGCAGTATTTT. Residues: CSAREGPSTDTQYF.

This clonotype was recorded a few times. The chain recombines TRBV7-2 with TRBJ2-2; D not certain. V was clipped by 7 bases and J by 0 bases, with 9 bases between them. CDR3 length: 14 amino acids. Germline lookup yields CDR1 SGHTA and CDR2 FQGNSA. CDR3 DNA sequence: TGTGCCAGCACTAGGTGGCCGAACACCGGGGAGCTGTTTTTT. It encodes CASTRWPNTGELFF.

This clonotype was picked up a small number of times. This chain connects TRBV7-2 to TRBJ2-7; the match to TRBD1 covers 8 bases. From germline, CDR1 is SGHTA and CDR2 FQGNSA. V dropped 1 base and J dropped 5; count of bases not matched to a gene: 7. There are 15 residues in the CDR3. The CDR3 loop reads CASSLVFGDRHEQYF. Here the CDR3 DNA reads TGTGCCAGCAGCTTAGTTTTTGGGGACAGGCACGAGCAGTACTTC.